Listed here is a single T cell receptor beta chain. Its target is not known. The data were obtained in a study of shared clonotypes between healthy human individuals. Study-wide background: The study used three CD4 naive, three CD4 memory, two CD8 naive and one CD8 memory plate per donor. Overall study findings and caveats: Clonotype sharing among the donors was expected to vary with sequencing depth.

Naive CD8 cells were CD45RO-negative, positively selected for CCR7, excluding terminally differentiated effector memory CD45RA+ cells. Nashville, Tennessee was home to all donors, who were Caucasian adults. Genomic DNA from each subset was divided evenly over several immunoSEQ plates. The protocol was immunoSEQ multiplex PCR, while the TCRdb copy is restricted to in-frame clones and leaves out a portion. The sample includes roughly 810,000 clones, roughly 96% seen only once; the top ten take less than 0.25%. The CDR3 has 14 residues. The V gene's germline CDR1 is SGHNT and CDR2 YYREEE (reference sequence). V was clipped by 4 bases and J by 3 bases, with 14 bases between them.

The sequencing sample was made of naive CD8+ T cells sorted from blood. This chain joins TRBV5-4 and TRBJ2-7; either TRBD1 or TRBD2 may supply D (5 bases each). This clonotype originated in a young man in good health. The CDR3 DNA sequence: TGTGCCAGCAGCCCGGGACCTTCAAACTACGAGCAGTACTTC. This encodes CASSPGPSNYEQYF.